These 7 T cell receptor beta chains originate from one sample sequenced in a study of radiation and T cells in renal cell carcinoma. Time point defined: blood 2 weeks post-SBRT. Treatment given: 15 Gy SBRT to primary tumor, nephrectomy 4 weeks later. The data were produced by immunoSEQ multiplex PCR, yet TCRdb's version contains in-frame clones alone and is incomplete. The sample lists 150,000 or so clones, about 87% occurring once. This material consisted of blood, taken from a patient whose treatment included radiotherapy and nephrectomy. Receptor source: a woman aged 50 to 60 with renal cell carcinoma.

This chain links TRBV14 with TRBJ2-7; D remains ambiguous. The V end was cut by 4 bases, the J end by 0 bases, with 1 base between. This CDR3 is 11 amino acids long. Germline CDR1 and CDR2: SGHDN and FVKESK. The CDR3 region is CASSLSYEQYF. CDR3 nucleotides: TGTGCCAGCAGCCTCTCCTACGAGCAGTACTTC.

The chain combines TRBV6-5 with TRBJ1-1, with D perhaps matching TRBD1 (5 bases). The V gene lost 6 bases and the J gene lost 5 bases, with 13 bases spanning the gap. The CDR3 loop spans 13 amino acids. The germline V gene encodes CDR1 MNHEY and CDR2 SVGAGI. CDR3 sequence (DNA): TGTGCCAGCAGAGCAGGGTTCGGAACTGAAGCTTTCTTT. It is translated as CASRAGFGTEAFF.

This clone occurred a few times. This rearrangement joins TRBV5-1 to TRBJ2-2; tentative D call: TRBD1 (6 bases). Germline lookup yields CDR1 SGHRS and CDR2 YFSETQ. V gave up 4 bases and J gave up 3 bases, with 16 bases separating them. This CDR3 is 16 amino acids long. The chain's CDR3 is CASSVQGSAHTGELFF. The DNA for the CDR3 is TGCGCCAGCAGCGTACAGGGTTCCGCGCACACCGGGGAGCTGTTTTTT.

The rearrangement joins TRBV19 to TRBJ1-3; D is unclear. The CDR3 has 15 residues. V was clipped by 0 bases and J by 0 bases, with 6 bases between them. In germline, CDR1 is LNHDA, CDR2 SQIVND (reference sequence). The CDR3 DNA is TGTGCCAGTAGTATAGATCGAAGCTCTGGAAACACCATATATTTT. Translated, it gives CASSIDRSSGNTIYF.

CDR3 protein: CASRPGTGVTEAFF. The CDR3 region has the DNA TGTGCCAGCAGGCCCGGGACAGGGGTAACTGAAGCTTTCTTT. The V call is TRBV6-5, the J call TRBJ1-1; 10 bases are a match to TRBD1. Germline lookup yields CDR1 MNHEY and CDR2 SVGAGI. The CDR3 contains 14 residues. V lost 6 bases, J lost 5 bases, and 6 bases stayed unmatched.

J is TRBJ1-3 and V is TRBV21-1; TRBD1, as called in the table, went unchecked against the DNA. TRBV21-1 is reported as a pseudogene. The CDR3 contains 16 residues. Written as DNA, the CDR3 is TGTGCCAGCAGCAAAGAAGGGACATCCTCTGGAAACACCATATATTTT. Its protein product is CASSKEGTSSGNTIYF.

J is TRBJ1-6 and V is TRBV5-1; no firm D call. V gave up 4 bases and J gave up 5 bases, with 10 bases separating them. Germline CDR1 SGHRS, CDR2 YFSETQ. The CDR3 covers 14 residues. The CDR3 sequence: CASSLGLDNSPLHF. CDR3 nucleotide sequence: TGCGCCAGCAGCCTCGGACTGGATAATTCACCCCTCCACTTT.